This T cell receptor beta chain came from a study of regulatory T cells in long-lasting Graves disease. In its sample, this clonotype was seen a few times. As to time point: persistent/refractory GD, antithyroid drugs over 5 years with positive TRAb. Following extraction of RNA from PBMCs, that RNA was used to make the TCR library. Arm-PCR of CDR3 regions and iRepertoire HTBI primers were the basis on which TCR beta libraries were built. TCRdb fed the multiplex PCR reads into MiXCR, producing one record per CDR3 protein. This sample has approximately 400,000 distinct CDR3 sequences, with under 25% found just once. The ends were cut back, 6 bases at V and 1 base at J, with 10 bases in the middle. The CDR3 is 14 residues long. Germline lookup yields CDR1 SGHNT and CDR2 YYREEE (reference sequence).

The J gene is TRBJ2-2, the V gene TRBV5-4; TRBD1 is a possible D gene (6 bases). Sequenced here: peripheral blood mononuclear cells (PBMCs), sampled when the disease was refractory, from a patient treated with antithyroid drugs. The source of this sequence is a female donor with Graves disease. CDR3: CASNRDVNTGELFF. For the CDR3, the DNA is TGTGCCAGCAACAGGGATGTGAACACCGGGGAGCTGTTTTTT.